This T cell receptor beta chain was captured in a study of CD8 T cells in ankylosing spondylitis. Study outcomes and limitations: Significant enrichment of disease-linked clones was reportedly seen in matched ankylosing spondylitis synovial fluid. The disease-linked clones had a CD8+ phenotype and low blood frequencies. Blood from ankylosing spondylitis patients appeared to carry a characteristic roughly 8-variant TCR beta motif.

TCRdb processed the 5' RACE reads anew with MiXCR; each CDR3 protein has one entry. The sample comprises 150,000 to 200,000 distinct CDR3 sequences, approximately 32% of which are singletons, and about 6.3% rests with the top ten. The CDR3 totals 16 residues. The ends were cut back, 1 base at V and 5 bases at J, with 15 bases in the middle. Germline values: CDR1 MNHNS, CDR2 SASEGT. For this clonotype: Its antigen is still unknown.

The sequenced sample consisted of synovial fluid, either unsorted or a sorted T cell fraction (not recorded which). The chain is built from TRBV6-1 and TRBJ1-5; a weak D match, TRBD1 (6 bases). The clonotype originates from a male donor with ankylosing spondylitis. The CDR3 reads CASSEGGLRADQPQHF. The DNA of the CDR3 is TGTGCCAGCAGTGAAGGGGGGCTCAGGGCCGATCAGCCCCAGCATTTT.